This entry lists 30 T cell receptor beta chains sequenced from one sample in a study of Ad26.COV2.S vaccination and SARS-CoV-2 variants. Profiling relied on immunoSEQ multiplex PCR, and the TCRdb table lists in-frame clones only, not all of them. The data hold over 85,000 clones, with 80% observed a single time. Source: peripheral blood, taken after recovery from COVID-19. These receptors all stem from a human donor who had recovered from COVID-19.

The chain has TRBV4-3 and TRBJ2-3, with 12 bases aligning to TRBD2. Germline lookup yields CDR1 LGHNA and CDR2 YSLEER. After removal of 0 bases from V and 0 bases from J, the junction contained 4 bases not matched to a gene. The CDR3 extends over 18 amino acids. The DNA for the CDR3 is TGCGCCAGCAGCCAAGAGTCGACTAGCGGGGGAAGCACAGATACGCAGTATTTT. It yields the protein CASSQESTSGGSTDTQYF.

This clone was counted a single time. The gene calls are TRBV7-3 and TRBJ2-6; perhaps TRBD1 as D (5 bases). Trimming cost V 5 bases and J 0 bases, with 8 bases left between them. This CDR3 has 15 amino acids. CDR1 and CDR2 from the germline V gene are SGHTA and FQGTGA. The CDR3 nucleotides are TGTGCCAGCAGCACAGGCAGCTCTGGGGCCAACGTCCTGACTTTC. Encoded protein: CASSTGSSGANVLTF. Supplemented by reference TRBV7-3 and TRBJ2-6, the full variable domain reads GAGVSQTPSNKVTEKGKYVELRCDPISGHTALYWYRQSLGQGPEFLIYFQGTGAADDSGLPNDRFFAVRPEGSVSTLKIQRTERGDSAVYLCASSTGSSGANVLTFGAGSRLTVL.

CDR3 DNA: TGCGCCAGCAGCTTGGGGGCCACAGGGGGACAAGAGACCCAGTACTTC. This encodes CASSLGATGGQETQYF. The V gene is TRBV5-1, the J gene TRBJ2-5; TRBD1 matches at 8 bases. Looked up from germline, CDR1 is SGHRS and CDR2 is YFSETQ. The CDR3 is 16 amino acids. V lost 0 bases to trimming and J lost 2 bases; unmatched junction nucleotides: 6.

V is TRBV12-3 or TRBV12-4 and J is TRBJ1-1, with D perhaps TRBD1 (6 bases). CDR3 length equals 13 residues. V shed 7 bases and J shed 0 bases, with 9 bases lying between them. In nucleotides, the CDR3 is TGTGCCAGCAATCAGGGGATGAACACTGAAGCTTTCTTT. This gives the protein CASNQGMNTEAFF.

This clone was recorded a few times. The rearrangement links TRBV28 to TRBJ2-5; D possibly corresponds to TRBD1 (5 bases). CDR1 and CDR2 from the germline V gene are MDHEN and SYDVKM. The V gene lost 6 bases and the J gene lost 7 bases, with 9 bases spanning the gap. CDR3 size: 11 residues. CDR3 nucleotide sequence: TGTGCCAGCAGCCCAAGGGGGACCCAGTACTTC. Translated, it gives CASSPRGTQYF.

The V and J genes are TRBV5-1 and TRBJ2-1, with D perhaps matching TRBD1 (6 bases). Germline CDR1 reads SGHRS; CDR2 reads YFSETQ. CDR3 length: 14 amino acids. V was shortened by 3 bases and J by 8 bases, with 15 bases between the two germline ends. CDR3 amino acids: CASSSRGEGDEQFF. In DNA form, the CDR3 reads TGCGCCAGCAGCTCCAGGGGTGAGGGGGATGAGCAGTTCTTC.

V is TRBV7-2 and J is TRBJ1-6, with D unresolved. There are 12 residues in the CDR3. V was pared by 4 bases and J by 6 bases, with 4 bases between. From germline, CDR1 is SGHTA and CDR2 FQGNSA. The CDR3 DNA sequence: TGTGCCAGCAGCTCAGTTAATTCACCCCTCCACTTT. It yields the protein CASSSVNSPLHF. Together with reference TRBV7-2 and TRBJ1-6, the CDR3 gives the full variable domain: GAGVSQSPSNKVTEKGKDVELRCDPISGHTALYWYRQSLGQGLEFLIYFQGNSAPDKSGLPSDRFSAERTGGSVSTLTIQRTQQEDSAVYLCASSSVNSPLHFGNGTRLTVT.

The chain has TRBV24-1 and TRBJ2-2; 7 nucleotides align to TRBD2. Germline trimming cut 4 bases from V and 10 bases from J; bases unmatched to any gene: 20. CDR3 size: 18 residues. Germline assignment: CDR1 KGHDR and CDR2 SFDVKD. The chain's CDR3 is CATSDPVGGSSPYEELFF. CDR3 DNA: TGTGCCACCAGTGACCCGGTGGGGGGGTCTTCGCCGTATGAGGAGCTGTTTTTT.

The chain combines TRBV6-2 or TRBV6-3 with TRBJ1-1; TRBD1 matches at 9 bases. CDR3 length: 16 amino acids. CDR1 is MNHEY and CDR2 is SVGEGT in the germline V gene. The J segment lost 4 bases and the V segment lost 5 bases, leaving 11 bases of the junction unmatched. The CDR3 spells CASSRPGTGLGTEAFF. Written as DNA, the CDR3 is TGTGCCAGCAGTCGTCCCGGGACAGGGTTGGGCACTGAAGCTTTCTTT.

The chain couples TRBV27 to TRBJ1-4, with D maybe TRBD1 (6 bases). Trimming left V 3 bases short and J 4 bases short, with 9 bases between. CDR1 is MNHEY and CDR2 is SMNVEV in the germline V gene (reference sequence). The CDR3 length is 14 residues. CDR3 in amino acids: CASSFRGGNEKLFF. For the CDR3, the DNA is TGTGCCAGCAGTTTCAGGGGTGGTAATGAAAAACTGTTTTTT.

The chain uses TRBV30 and TRBJ2-4; TRBD1 agrees at 7 bases. CDR3 length: 15 residues. The trim removed 4 bases at V and 0 bases at J, leaving 6 bases unmatched. Germline CDR1 and CDR2: GTSNPN and SVGIG (reference sequence). CDR3 sequence (DNA): TGTGCCTGGACTGCGACAGGGTTAGCCAAAAACATTCAGTACTTC. Residues: CAWTATGLAKNIQYF.

The J gene is TRBJ1-1, the V gene TRBV15; 7 bases are shared with TRBD1. Germline CDR1 and CDR2: LNHNV and YYDKDF (reference sequence). This CDR3 has 14 amino acids. V shed 1 base, J shed 7 bases, and the junction held 6 bases outside the gene matches. The CDR3 here is CATSRGDNRGEAFF. CDR3 sequence (DNA): TGTGCCACCAGCAGAGGTGATAACAGGGGTGAAGCTTTCTTT.

The J gene is TRBJ2-7, the V gene TRBV11-2; 10 bases line up with TRBD1. Germline loops: CDR1 SGHAT, CDR2 FQNNGV. This CDR3 has 15 residues. J lost 3 bases, V lost 0 bases, and 2 bases had no gene match. Here the CDR3 reads CASSLEGTGVYEQYF. The CDR3 DNA follows: TGTGCCAGCAGCTTAGAGGGGACAGGGGTCTACGAGCAGTACTTC.

The J gene is TRBJ1-2, the V gene TRBV6-5, with TRBD1 as a possible D gene (6 bases). V dropped 7 bases and J dropped 6 bases, with 15 bases sitting between them. CDR3 length: 13 residues. Germline V CDR1 and CDR2: MNHEY, SVGAGI. CDR3 nucleotide sequence: TGTGCCAGCAAACAACAGGGAAGTGATGGCTACACCTTC. Translated: CASKQQGSDGYTF.

V and J are TRBV5-5 and TRBJ2-4; D is unresolved. Germline V gives CDR1 SGHKS, CDR2 YYEKEE (reference sequence). This CDR3 region has 14 residues. Trimming pared 1 base from V and 0 bases from J, leaving 5 bases between. CDR3 in DNA: TGTGCCAGCAGCTTGCTAGTAGCCAAAAACATTCAGTACTTC. Translated: CASSLLVAKNIQYF.

This clone is a singleton in its sample. The chain links TRBV28 to TRBJ1-1; D might be TRBD1 (6 bases). V was shortened by 2 bases and J by 3 bases, with 10 bases between the two germline ends. The CDR3 has 14 amino acids. The V gene's germline CDR1 is MDHEN and CDR2 SYDVKM. The CDR3 here is CASSLTGTDTEAFF. The CDR3 nucleotides read TGTGCCAGCAGTTTAACAGGGACGGACACTGAAGCTTTCTTT.

The CDR3, as DNA: TGTGCCAGCAGTTACGAGAACAGGGACACTGAAGCTTTCTTT. Its translation is CASSYENRDTEAFF. The V call is TRBV6-5, the J call TRBJ1-1; D is possibly TRBD1 (6 bases). V lost 2 bases and J 3 bases, leaving 10 bases between the germline ends. CDR1 MNHEY and CDR2 SVGAGI come from the germline V gene. CDR3 length: 14 residues.

The chain joins TRBV29-1 to TRBJ2-3, with TRBD1 matching 10 bases. V trimming: 6 bases; J trimming: 1 base; junction bases outside the gene matches: 1. The CDR3 consists of 13 residues. CDR1 SQVTM and CDR2 ANQGSEA come from the germline V gene. CDR3 sequence: CSVGTGGTDTQYF. The DNA for the CDR3 is TGCAGCGTAGGGACAGGGGGCACAGATACGCAGTATTTT.

This clone showed up just once. V and J are TRBV12-5 and TRBJ2-5; 7 bases are shared with TRBD2. Germline V gives CDR1 LGHNT, CDR2 FRNRAP. The length of the CDR3 is 14 residues. The ends lost 7 bases at V and 5 bases at J; junction bases unmatched: 10. Here the CDR3 reads CASVALGGSETQYF. CDR3 in DNA: TGTGCTAGTGTCGCCTTGGGGGGGTCGGAGACCCAGTACTTC.

This clone was counted a few times. The V call is TRBV7-9, the J call TRBJ1-3; D gene unclear. Trimming removed 5 bases at V and 2 bases at J, with 10 bases between. Germline CDR1 SEHNR, CDR2 FQNEAQ (reference sequence). This CDR3 is 14 amino acids long. CDR3 sequence: CASSGDEPGNTIYF. The CDR3 bases are TGTGCCAGCAGCGGGGATGAGCCTGGAAACACCATATATTTT.

The chain has TRBV2 and TRBJ2-1, with D hard to call. V dropped 3 bases and J dropped 10 bases, with 7 bases sitting between them. CDR3 size: 11 residues. CDR1 is SNHLY, CDR2 FYNNEI, per germline. The CDR3 nucleotides are TGTGCCAGCAGTGAGGAATTCGAGCAGTTCTTC. Translation gives CASSEEFEQFF.

The chain carries TRBV30 and TRBJ2-7; 10 nucleotides match TRBD1. This CDR3 is built from 13 residues. V shed 1 base, J shed 6 bases, and the junction held 3 bases outside the gene matches. CDR1 and CDR2 from the germline V gene are GTSNPN and SVGIG (reference sequence). CDR3 sequence reads: CAWSATGGGEQYF. The CDR3 nucleotides are TGTGCCTGGAGTGCGACAGGGGGCGGCGAGCAGTACTTC.

This clone appeared once. V gene TRBV5-1 combines with J gene TRBJ2-5; 13 positions match TRBD2. CDR1 SGHRS and CDR2 YFSETQ come from the germline V gene. This CDR3 contains 16 residues. The V and J ends lost 3 bases and 2 bases, in that order; junction bases with no gene match: 4. The CDR3 here is CASSSGLAGAQETQYF. Written as DNA, the CDR3 is TGCGCCAGCAGCTCCGGACTAGCGGGGGCACAAGAGACCCAGTACTTC.

The chain employs TRBV19 and TRBJ1-5, with a tentative D call TRBD1 (5 bases). The V gene lost 7 bases and the J gene lost 3 bases, with 7 bases spanning the gap. Germline CDR1 LNHDA, CDR2 SQIVND (reference sequence). The CDR3 extends over 12 amino acids. The CDR3 coding sequence is TGTGCCAGTACAGGGAACAATCAGCCCCAGCATTTT. Its translation: CASTGNNQPQHF. The full variable domain, rest sourced from reference TRBV19 and TRBJ1-5, is DGGITQSPKYLFRKEGQNVTLSCEQNLNHDAMYWYRQDPGQGLRLIYYSQIVNDFQKGDIAEGYSVSREKKESFPLTVTSAQKNPTAFYLCASTGNNQPQHFGDGTRLSIL.

The V gene is TRBV6-5, the J gene TRBJ2-7; D gene uncertain. Germline CDR1 reads MNHEY; CDR2 reads SVGAGI. CDR3 size: 14 residues. The ends were cut back, 10 bases at V and 1 base at J, with 17 bases in the middle. The CDR3 DNA reads TGTGCCACAGCAGTCGGGCAGGTGTCCTACGAGCAGTACTTC. Translation: CATAVGQVSYEQYF.

J is TRBJ2-1 and V is TRBV5-1; 13 bases are shared with TRBD2. CDR1 and CDR2 from the germline V gene are SGHRS and YFSETQ. Trimming cost V 0 bases and J 3 bases; bases outside gene matches: 0. There are 16 residues in the CDR3. In DNA form, the CDR3 reads TGCGCCAGCAGCTTGGGGACTAGCGGGGGCTACAATGAGCAGTTCTTC. Protein: CASSLGTSGGYNEQFF.

This clone was detected once. The chain combines TRBV7-7 with TRBJ2-5; no definite D call. The V gene lost 1 base and the J gene lost 4 bases, with 7 bases spanning the gap. The CDR3 spans 13 residues. CDR1 and CDR2 from the germline V gene are SSHAT and FNYEAQ (reference sequence). This CDR3 reads CASSLGPGETQYF. CDR3 coding DNA: TGTGCCAGCAGCTTAGGTCCTGGAGAGACCCAGTACTTC.

The chain carries TRBV19 and TRBJ2-2; possible D gene TRBD2, 6 bases. The length of the CDR3 is 17 residues. Germline values: CDR1 LNHDA, CDR2 SQIVND (reference sequence). Trimming took off 6 bases at V and 3 bases at J, with 20 bases between the two ends. CDR3 DNA: TGTGCCAGTAGCCAGGCGGGAACTAGCTCATACACCGGGGAGCTGTTTTTT. It codes for CASSQAGTSSYTGELFF. Complete variable domain (other parts from reference TRBV19 and TRBJ2-2): DGGITQSPKYLFRKEGQNVTLSCEQNLNHDAMYWYRQDPGQGLRLIYYSQIVNDFQKGDIAEGYSVSREKKESFPLTVTSAQKNPTAFYLCASSQAGTSSYTGELFFGEGSRLTVL.

This clone was recorded once. CDR3 sequence: CASSYSSETQYF. DNA for the CDR3: TGTGCCAGCAGTTACTCCTCAGAGACCCAGTACTTC. The chain links TRBV6-6 to TRBJ2-5, with no clear D. The CDR3 has 12 residues. CDR1 and CDR2 from the germline V gene are MNHNY and SVGAGI (reference sequence). Trimming removed 0 bases at V and 4 bases at J, with 3 bases between.

The V gene is TRBV28, the J gene TRBJ2-7, with D unresolved. Germline-derived CDR1 and CDR2 are MDHEN and SYDVKM. The V end was cut by 2 bases, the J end by 2 bases, with 10 bases between. The CDR3 runs 14 residues. This CDR3 is CASSLPQEPYEQYF. The CDR3 bases are TGTGCCAGCAGTTTACCGCAGGAGCCCTACGAGCAGTACTTC.